This T cell receptor beta chain is drawn from a study of shared clonotypes between healthy human individuals (dated by TCRdb to the early 2020s). In the study overall: The cohort included three men and a couple of women between 18 and 49 years of age. Leukapheresis yielded between about 0.85 and 10 billion PBMCs per donor. To estimate repertoire size and how much clonotypes are shared between individuals, the study performed deep sequencing of blood TCR repertoires from roughly five healthy adults. Different laboratories and diverse techniques were used to prepare libraries and sequence TCR repertoires, to increase sequencing depth and limit assay-specific biases. For each donor, CD4 naive and CD4 memory were each run on three plates, CD8 naive on two plates, and CD8 memory on one plate.

Donors were healthy HIV-negative adults with no recently reported acute infections or vaccinations. All donors were Caucasian adults living in Nashville, Tennessee, USA. CD4+ T cells were enriched by magnetic negative selection; naive cells were then positively selected on CD45RA, and the negative fraction formed the memory subset. Blood was collected by leukapheresis, and PBMCs were isolated by Ficoll-Histopaque density gradient centrifugation and then cryopreserved in liquid nitrogen vapor phase. Purity and quantity of every magnetically sorted T cell population were checked by analytical flow cytometry. Each sorted fraction had its genomic DNA isolated and then quantified by UV absorbance on a Nanodrop 2000c. A remark on this clone: Its antigen has not been determined. Per-base quality was not reported, and no clone a single base away is much larger than it.

Points the paper makes about the study in general: When a handful of donors were compared, the shared fraction of clonotypes was roughly 4.8% for naive CD4, approximately 3.5% for naive CD8, roughly 2.3% for memory CD4, and roughly 0.43% for memory CD8. Pairwise subsampling indicated that sequencing depth was expected to affect the degree of clonotype sharing among donors. The genetic and exposure-history diversity represented was limited by the small number of donors. Compared with non-shared clonotypes, clonotypes shared by all four sorted-subset donors had higher generation probabilities. Even with the large sequencing depth, rarefaction of the sorted-subset datasets indicated that sequencing was incomplete. Sampling was limited to blood, and TCR repertoires in tissue likely differ from TCR repertoires in blood. Naive subsets generally had larger estimated clonotype richness than memory subsets did.

The CDR3 measures 15 amino acids from cysteine to phenylalanine. Of all the DNA, just the CDR3 is kept, 45 bases in frame from base 1. V is pruned by 3 bases and J by 2 bases, leaving 7 bases of the junction without a gene match. Sequences SGHVS (CDR1) and FQNEAQ (CDR2) are obtained from the germline V gene. Using the deep immunoSEQ assay, TCR CDR3 regions were amplified from genomic DNA by multiplex PCR. Extracted genomic DNA from each cell subset was spread evenly across all wells of several immunoSEQ 96-well plates, with each plate serving as a replicate. For sorted subsets, each replicate PCR was loaded with 200 ng genomic DNA, equivalent to 32,000 or so T cell genomes. Purified libraries were measured with a Qubit 3.0 fluorometer, size-checked on a Bioanalyzer 2100, and measured again with the KAPA Library Quantification kit. Every immunoSEQ 96-well plate was sequenced on a separate single-read 150-cycle Illumina NextSeq 550 flow cell. In the original analysis: Because the immunoSEQ output included only junctional sequences and no quality scores, the filtering could not be the same as the filtering used for full-length reads. Sequences were annotated with PyIR, a Python wrapper for IgBLAST v1.9, and V/J genes and CDR3 were assigned using IMGT germline references. Reads were filtered out if the reads had weak V/J assignments (E-value above 1e-6), no CDR3, stop codons, out-of-frame junctions, or ambiguous translated residues. A V3J clonotype was defined by an identical inferred V gene, J gene, and CDR3 amino acid sequence. Percentage overlap between repertoires was computed as shared unique clonotypes divided by the size of the smaller repertoire. RTK rarefaction, the Chao1 estimator, and Recon v2.1 estimates of unobserved clonotypes were used to assess repertoire richness. OLGA was used to compute generation probabilities for all TCRbeta clonotypes that the gDNA method yielded from a handful of donors. Imported from immuneACCESS, the table was reduced by TCRdb to in-frame sequences with V and J called. These copies leave out some clones; in studies compared against another copy, an unresolved V gene accounts for under half, and the cause of the remainder is not known. V, J and clone size derive from that table, while D and trimming were established from the DNA sequence. This sample holds over a million clones; around 82% were observed only once. 0.6% to 0.75% of the sample is in the top ten clones.

Sequences were obtained from memory CD4+ T cells from PBMCs. Explained via the paper, the cell subset or site label denotes: CD45RA-negative fraction. The rearranged segments are TRBV7-8 and TRBJ2-7, with 7 junctional bases fitting TRBD1. The receptor was derived from a man aged 18 to 29 in good health. Some clones in this sample may be carry-over from other donors' samples. The CDR3 sequence is CASSFQRQGTYEQYF. The bases read TGTGCCAGCAGCTTCCAAAGACAGGGCACCTACGAGCAGTACTTC.